This TCR beta chain was sequenced for a study of OX40 agonist ivuxolimab in advanced cancers. The CDR3 is made up of 13 amino acids. Germline V CDR1 and CDR2: SNHLY, FYNNEI. After removal of 6 bases from V and 8 bases from J, the junction contained 5 bases not matched to a gene. Patients who had autoimmune disease history or got systemic immunosuppression were left out. TCRdb's table, derived via immunoSEQ multiplex PCR, lists solely in-frame clones and lacks some. The sample lists around 68,000 clones; over 75% were seen once. The sample consisted of CD4+ or CD8+ T cells sorted from blood, taken in a trial of the OX40 agonist ivuxolimab. The rearrangement links TRBV2 to TRBJ1-4; 8 bases align to TRBD1. The sequence derives from an adult with an advanced solid tumor such as melanoma, head and neck, liver or kidney cancer. The CDR3 nucleotides are TGTGCCAGCAGCGGGACAGGACGGGAAAAACTGTTTTTT. Residues: CASSGTGREKLFF.